This TCR beta chain derives from a study of human versus mouse CDR3 diversity and MHC coevolution. The ends were cut back, 5 bases at V and 3 bases at J, with 11 bases in the middle. CDR1 is SGHRS, CDR2 YFSETQ, per germline. The CDR3 is 14 residues long. Produced via immunoSEQ multiplex PCR; TCRdb's table is partial and in-frame only. Of about 60,000 clones in the sample, 90% to 95% were seen once. The TCR sequence derives from a person in their sixties or seventies in good health. The specimen was naive CD4+ T cells from blood. Specified subset: CD45RO-negative CD62L-positive naive CD4 T cells. The gene calls are TRBV5-1 and TRBJ2-2, with D tentatively TRBD1 (5 bases). CDR3 loop: CASSRTPDTGELFF. The CDR3 nucleotides read TGCGCCAGCAGTAGGACACCGGACACCGGGGAGCTGTTTTTT.